The rows below give T cell receptor beta chains drawn from one sample of a study of shared clonotypes between healthy human individuals. Clones were sequenced by immunoSEQ multiplex PCR, and TCRdb holds only the in-frame ones, with some missing. The sample lists about 2 million clones; approximately 94% were seen once. Source material: naive CD8+ T cells sorted from blood. Every receptor here comes from a young man in good health. CDR3s leave out the opening cysteine and the closing phenylalanine or tryptophan. Clone size appears in some rows only: once, few, many, or a class for an expanded clone.

cdr3_length	j_call	v_call	clone_size	cdr3_aa
13	TRBJ2-3	TRBV9	-	ASSVDWGATDTQY
12	TRBJ2-7	TRBV11-2	-	ASSPGASGYEQY
15	TRBJ2-7	TRBV5-1	-	ASSWVFPPPRRDEQY
15	TRBJ1-2	TRBV9	-	ASSESPDLSFMALYT
14	TRBJ2-7	TRBV19	-	ASSLGTSAVLYEQY
11	TRBJ1-5	TRBV7-6	-	ASSLAVGGGQH
15	TRBJ2-2	TRBV7-2	-	ASSSFLSGSNTGELF
14	TRBJ2-2	TRBV19	-	ATRGLNDEDFGELF
11	TRBJ1-1	TRBV27	-	ASRFGMNTEAF
12	TRBJ2-5	TRBV29-1	-	SVVQAADQETQY
11	TRBJ1-1	TRBV18	-	ASSPGRNTEAF
11	TRBJ1-1	TRBV9	once	ASRGPPDTEAF
11	TRBJ2-7	TRBV6-1	few	ASRMGQDYEQY
15	TRBJ2-7	TRBV28	-	ASSPRKGTFPHYEQY
13	TRBJ2-7	TRBV28	-	ASSLAGGLSYEQY
12	TRBJ2-5	TRBV28	-	ASSLREAQETQY
13	TRBJ2-7	TRBV4-1	-	ASSQDGGGSYEQY
12	TRBJ2-7	TRBV7-2	-	ASSLTGGRDEQY
12	TRBJ1-1	TRBV27	once	ASSSYPGNTEAF
12	TRBJ2-7	TRBV6-1	-	ASSEPGRGDEQY
13	TRBJ1-1	TRBV10-3	-	AIASLGIMNTEAF
9	TRBJ2-1	TRBV29-1	-	SAGAGDEQF
10	TRBJ1-3	TRBV30	-	AWSPLGNTIY
11	TRBJ2-1	TRBV7-7	once	ASSSHTGNEQF
12	TRBJ1-1	TRBV7-6	-	ASSLEGARTEAF
15	TRBJ1-5	TRBV6-1	-	ASSELIGQISNQPQH
12	TRBJ1-2	TRBV4-1	-	ASSQESFNYGYT
12	TRBJ1-1	TRBV6-1	-	ASSEIRGLTEAF
14	TRBJ1-1	TRBV7-6	once	ASSLGLGGSGTEAF
14	TRBJ2-1	TRBV4-3	-	ASSQDRGLAGDEQF
13	TRBJ2-5	TRBV27	-	ASSLGRGLWRTQY
12	TRBJ2-7	TRBV27	-	ASSQTPWVGEQY
13	TRBJ2-1	TRBV27	-	ASGVRGNSYNEQF
11	TRBJ2-2	TRBV5-5	-	ASSFTGTGELF
11	TRBJ2-2	TRBV27	-	ASSLLSPGELF
11	TRBJ1-1	TRBV13	-	ASSLGRKPEAF
10	TRBJ2-7	TRBV6-6	-	ASSTAPYEQY
14	TRBJ1-1	TRBV6-5	-	ASSFSGGEVNTEAF
12	TRBJ2-2	TRBV29-1	-	SARPGQGTGELF
13	TRBJ1-1	TRBV4-1	-	ASSQVWSGGTEAF
12	TRBJ1-5	TRBV7-9	once	ASSSGYSNQPQH
13	TRBJ2-5	TRBV4-1	-	ASSQALMGQETQY